One TCR beta chain is described in this entry. This sample was included in a study of shared clonotypes between healthy human individuals. The method was immunoSEQ multiplex PCR; TCRdb's version includes in-frame clones alone and lacks a portion of them. The table records a few hundred thousand clones, about 80% of them present only once. CDR3 length equals 17 residues. Trimming at V came to 5 bases and at J to 5 bases, leaving 8 bases not matched to a gene. Germline V gives CDR1 LNHDA, CDR2 SQIVND (reference sequence). The material sequenced was PBMCs. The gene calls are TRBV19 and TRBJ2-2, with 13 positions matching TRBD2. The receptor was isolated from a woman aged 40 to 50 in good health. Some clones in this sample may be carry-over from other donors' samples. CDR3 sequence: CASSPGLAGAFTGELFF. The CDR3 DNA reads TGTGCCAGTAGTCCCGGACTAGCGGGAGCATTTACCGGGGAGCTGTTTTTT.